A single TCR beta chain is shown here with its context. No antigen is known for it. The junction differs from germline at one of its ends, possibly a read error. This sample was included in a study of read filtering for tumor transcriptome and immune sequencing. Overall study: Mean patient age was roughly 66 years, range roughly 45 to 80; 17 male, roughly 14 female. Transcriptome libraries were built from DNase-treated RNA.

General study results and limits: Compared with RNA-seq, IR-seq gave much higher clonotype depth and reliability.

This library used approximately 0.4 ug RNA and molecular barcoded adaptors spanning alpha/delta and beta/gamma chains. TCRdb re-called the reads with MiXCR, one entry per CDR3 protein. The table includes roughly 69,000 distinct CDR3 sequences, more than 11% detected once. This CDR3 is built from 14 residues. Germline assignment: CDR1 MNHEY and CDR2 SMNVEV (reference sequence). The chain links TRBV27 to TRBJ2-2; D perhaps matches TRBD2 (5 bases). The sample consisted of a population of CD138-negative cells sorted from bone marrow. This sequence originates from a donor at least 40 years old with multiple myeloma. The CDR3 DNA reads TGTGCCAGCAGTTCCCTGGGAGACACCGGGGAGCCGTTGTTT. Its translation is CASSSLGDTGEPLF.